These 27 T cell receptor beta chains were all obtained from the same sample, sequenced in a study of blood T cell repertoires in COVID-19. Method: immunoSEQ multiplex PCR; TCRdb's copy keeps in-frame clones and lacks some. The table lists roughly 200,000 clones, around 86% of them singletons, with approximately 6.7% in the top ten. The sequenced material came from peripheral blood. These receptors all come from a man in his forties with acute or convalescent COVID-19.

The chain is built from TRBV5-1 and TRBJ2-3, with a tentative D call TRBD2 (6 bases). Trimming took off 5 bases at V and 5 bases at J, with 12 bases between the two ends. Germline CDR1 is SGHRS and CDR2 is YFSETQ. This CDR3 comprises 13 residues. CDR3 nucleotide sequence: TGCGCCAGCAGTTGGGACTTGATAGATACGCAGTATTTT. Its translation is CASSWDLIDTQYF.

J is TRBJ1-6 and V is TRBV3-1 (or the pseudogene TRBV3-2); no clear D gene. With 4 bases removed from V and 8 bases from J, the gap between germline ends came to 6 bases. Germline loops: CDR1 LGHDT, CDR2 YNNKEL (reference sequence). CDR3 length: 12 amino acids. CDR3 sequence reads: CASSLLDSPLHF. CDR3 coding DNA: TGTGCCAGCAGCCTGCTAGATTCACCCCTCCACTTT.

The chain recombines TRBV28 with TRBJ1-2, with 8 bases that match TRBD1. This CDR3 is built from 13 residues. Germline loops: CDR1 MDHEN, CDR2 SYDVKM. V was clipped by 8 bases and J by 8 bases; unmatched bases: 10. Here the CDR3 reads CASGPGGSGGYTF. CDR3 sequence (DNA): TGTGCCAGCGGCCCAGGGGGCTCGGGCGGCTACACCTTC.

The chain carries TRBV19 and TRBJ1-1; unclear D gene. This CDR3 comprises 13 residues. Germline V gene data show CDR1 as LNHDA and CDR2 as SQIVND (reference sequence). The germline V and J ends were trimmed by 7 bases and 0 bases, with 9 bases remaining between them. The CDR3: CASKPLMNTEAFF. The DNA of the CDR3 is TGTGCCAGTAAGCCGCTAATGAACACTGAAGCTTTCTTT.

The V gene is TRBV18, the J gene TRBJ2-7, with D possibly being TRBD1 (6 bases). Germline CDR1 KGHSH, CDR2 LQKENI. V dropped 2 bases and J dropped 3 bases, with 17 bases sitting between them. The CDR3 has 16 amino acids. The CDR3 loop reads CASSPERGTSHYEQYF. The CDR3 DNA reads TGTGCCAGCTCACCAGAGAGAGGGACATCACACTACGAGCAGTACTTC. The full variable domain, rest sourced from reference TRBV18 and TRBJ2-7, is NAGVMQNPRHLVRRRGQEARLRCSPMKGHSHVYWYRQLPEEGLKFMVYLQKENIIDESGMPKERFSAEFPKEGPSILRIQQVVRGDSAAYFCASSPERGTSHYEQYFGPGTRLTVT.

J is TRBJ2-5 and V is TRBV9; D might be TRBD1 (5 bases). Trimming shortened V by 0 bases and J by 2 bases, and 14 bases separated the two germline ends. This CDR3 spans 16 amino acids. Germline CDR1 is SGDLS and CDR2 is YYNGEE. The CDR3 DNA follows: TGTGCCAGCAGCGTAGGGGCAGGGAACACACAAGAGACCCAGTACTTC. Translating it yields CASSVGAGNTQETQYF.

The chain joins TRBV10-3 to TRBJ1-5; 12 bases align to TRBD1. CDR1 ENHRY and CDR2 SYGVKD come from the germline V gene. The CDR3 is 21 amino acids. Trimming took 0 bases from V and 2 from J; bases not matched to a gene: 14. The CDR3 spells CAISESNGGQGAEVGNQPQHF. Written as DNA, the CDR3 is TGTGCCATCAGTGAGTCTAATGGGGGACAGGGGGCCGAAGTAGGCAATCAGCCCCAGCATTTT.

The genes are TRBV27 and TRBJ1-6; tentatively, D is TRBD1 (5 bases). Germline V lookup: CDR1 MNHEY, CDR2 SMNVEV (reference sequence). There are 15 residues in the CDR3. V gave up 5 bases and J gave up 4 bases, with 12 bases separating them. The CDR3 here is CASSDRTPYNSPLHF. The CDR3 bases are TGTGCCAGCAGTGATCGGACACCTTATAATTCACCCCTCCACTTT.

This chain joins TRBV6-5 and TRBJ1-5; a weak D match, TRBD1 (6 bases). CDR1 and CDR2 from the germline V gene are MNHEY and SVGAGI. This CDR3 has 14 amino acids. The ends were cut back, 6 bases at V and 3 bases at J, with 12 bases in the middle. CDR3 DNA sequence: TGTGCCAGCAGCCCCGGACAGTTCAATCAGCCCCAGCATTTT. This gives the protein CASSPGQFNQPQHF.

This sequence joins TRBV27 and TRBJ2-7, with 9 bases fitting TRBD1. This CDR3 spans 14 amino acids. V trimming: 5 bases; J trimming: 6 bases; junction bases outside the gene matches: 8. CDR1 is MNHEY, CDR2 SMNVEV, per germline (reference sequence). The CDR3 is CASSLPGTGFEQYF. The CDR3 DNA sequence: TGTGCCAGCAGTCTTCCCGGGACAGGGTTCGAGCAGTACTTC.

This clone was counted once. The chain employs TRBV5-1 and TRBJ1-1; a possible D gene is TRBD1 (5 bases). V was shortened by 5 bases and J by 1 base, with 12 bases between the two germline ends. Germline V gives CDR1 SGHRS, CDR2 YFSETQ. This CDR3 is built from 14 residues. CDR3 in amino acids: CASRLQAQNTEAFF. The CDR3 DNA sequence: TGCGCCAGCAGGTTACAGGCCCAGAACACTGAAGCTTTCTTT.

The J gene is TRBJ1-5, the V gene TRBV4-2; D unclear. The CDR3 is made up of 16 amino acids. Germline CDR1 reads LGHNA; CDR2 reads YNFKEQ. V gave up 3 bases and J gave up 4 bases, with 16 bases separating them. The CDR3, as DNA: TGTGCCAGCAGCCAGGAGGCCAGAAAGTCGAATCAGCCCCAGCATTTT. This sequence encodes CASSQEARKSNQPQHF.

The V gene is TRBV7-9, the J gene TRBJ2-1, with 9 bases identical to TRBD1. CDR1 and CDR2 from the germline V gene are SEHNR and FQNEAQ (reference sequence). V shed 8 bases, J shed 5 bases, and the junction held 7 bases outside the gene matches. CDR3 length equals 14 residues. The CDR3 protein is CASRKDRGDNEQFF. The CDR3 DNA follows: TGTGCCAGCCGAAAGGACAGGGGAGACAATGAGCAGTTCTTC.

The chain combines TRBV7-6 with TRBJ2-1, with TRBD2 matching over 11 bases. The germline V gene has CDR1 SGHVS and CDR2 FNYEAQ. The CDR3 has 17 residues. Unmatched junction bases numbered 10, after V lost 2 bases and J lost 7 bases. The DNA of the CDR3 is TGTGCCAGCAGCTTATTGGGCCGGTTAGCGGGGGGGAATGAGCAGTTCTTC. Residues: CASSLLGRLAGGNEQFF.

V gene TRBV6-5 combines with J gene TRBJ2-5; 10 bases fit TRBD1. V was clipped by 6 bases and J by 5 bases; unmatched bases: 6. Germline CDR1 reads MNHEY; CDR2 reads SVGAGI. The CDR3 runs 14 residues. CDR3 amino acids: CASRRQGAGETQYF. The CDR3 region has the DNA TGTGCCAGCAGGAGACAGGGGGCGGGTGAGACCCAGTACTTC.

The chain uses TRBV5-1 and TRBJ2-1; a possible D gene is TRBD2 (6 bases). Germline values: CDR1 SGHRS, CDR2 YFSETQ. The CDR3 totals 14 residues. Trimming cost V 1 base and J 10 bases, with 15 bases left between them. CDR3 DNA: TGCGCCAGCAGCTTGAGTACTCGGGGACTGGAGCAGTTCTTC. Amino acids: CASSLSTRGLEQFF.

The chain uses TRBV10-1 and TRBJ2-5; a possible D gene is TRBD2 (6 bases). The germline CDR1 and CDR2 sequences are WNHNN and SYGVQD (reference sequence). Trimming took 4 bases from V and 1 from J, leaving 7 bases between them. This CDR3 has 13 amino acids. In DNA form, the CDR3 reads TGCGCCAGCAGTGGGACTACCCAAGAGACCCAGTACTTC. Encoded protein: CASSGTTQETQYF.

The CDR3, as DNA: TGTGCCAGCAGCTTAGATCGGACCGGGGAGCTGTTTTTT. Translation gives CASSLDRTGELFF. The chain combines TRBV7-2 with TRBJ2-2; D not certain. Germline CDR1 reads SGHTA; CDR2 reads FQGNSA. This CDR3 contains 13 residues. Trimming removed 1 base from V and 5 bases from J, with 5 bases in between.

This clone showed up just once. The junction and the germline gene differ at one end; a read error may be behind it. The V call is TRBV4-2, the J call TRBJ2-1, with TRBD1 matching over 8 bases. From germline, CDR1 is LGHNA and CDR2 YNFKEQ. There are 15 residues in the CDR3. The CDR3 here is CASSLAGGSHNEQFF. CDR3 DNA sequence: TGTGCCAGCAGCCTCGCAGGGGGCTCCCACAATGAGCAGTTCTTC.

The V gene is TRBV29-1, the J gene TRBJ2-1; 7 bases map to TRBD2. Germline values: CDR1 SQVTM, CDR2 ANQGSEA. V lost 3 bases, J lost 1 base, and 0 bases stayed unmatched. CDR3 length: 13 residues. The chain's CDR3 is CSVDGGSYNEQFF. Written as DNA, the CDR3 is TGCAGCGTTGACGGGGGGTCCTACAATGAGCAGTTCTTC.

CDR3 DNA: TGTGCCACCAGCAGAGATCTGGACAGGGGGCTACCGGATTGGGGCTACACCTTC. The encoded protein is CATSRDLDRGLPDWGYTF. V and J are TRBV15 and TRBJ1-2, with 11 bases fitting TRBD1. Per germline, CDR1 LNHNV and CDR2 YYDKDF (reference sequence). With 0 bases clipped from V and 8 bases from J, the junction kept 14 bases outside the gene matches. The CDR3 is 18 residues long.

The chain joins TRBV4-2 to TRBJ2-6; 9 nucleotides agree with TRBD1. V trimming: 0 bases; J trimming: 3 bases; junction bases outside the gene matches: 9. This CDR3 is built from 19 residues. CDR1 is LGHNA and CDR2 is YNFKEQ in the germline V gene. For the CDR3, the DNA is TGTGCCAGCAGCCAAGATATTGGGGACAGGGCTGGTGGGGCCAACGTCCTGACTTTC. Its protein product is CASSQDIGDRAGGANVLTF.

The chain carries TRBV28 and TRBJ1-2; TRBD1 agrees at 8 bases. The V gene's germline CDR1 is MDHEN and CDR2 SYDVKM. Trimming cost V 5 bases and J 8 bases; bases outside gene matches: 1. This CDR3 has 11 amino acids. The CDR3 region has the DNA TGTGCCAGCAGTCCAGGGGGCGGCTACACCTTC. The encoded protein is CASSPGGGYTF.

The chain carries TRBV13 and TRBJ2-1; 10 bases agree with TRBD1. The V gene's germline CDR1 is PRHDT and CDR2 FYEKMQ (reference sequence). Trimming cost V 2 bases and J 2 bases; bases outside gene matches: 12. The CDR3 extends over 19 amino acids. The CDR3 nucleotides read TGTGCCAGCAGCTTAAGTCGGGACAGGGGTTTTATGCCCTACAATGAGCAGTTCTTC. It specifies CASSLSRDRGFMPYNEQFF. The full variable domain, its missing parts supplied by reference TRBV13 and TRBJ2-1, is AAGVIQSPRHLIKEKRETATLKCYPIPRHDTVYWYQQGPGQDPQFLISFYEKMQSDKGSIPDRFSAQQFSDYHSELNMSSLELGDSALYFCASSLSRDRGFMPYNEQFFGPGTRLTVL.

The chain has TRBV28 and TRBJ1-1; D gene uncertain. The CDR3 sequence is 10 residues long. V was clipped by 10 bases and J by 6 bases, with 9 bases between them. Looked up from germline, CDR1 is MDHEN and CDR2 is SYDVKM. The CDR3 protein is CATGSAEAFF. CDR3 bases: TGTGCCACCGGAAGCGCTGAAGCTTTCTTT.

CDR3 sequence (DNA): TGTGCCAGCAGCCAAGGGACTAGCGGGGGGAATGAGCAGTTCTTC. As protein: CASSQGTSGGNEQFF. The V and J genes are TRBV3-1 (or the pseudogene TRBV3-2) and TRBJ2-1; 14 positions match TRBD2. The CDR3 consists of 15 residues. Germline CDR1 reads LGHDT; CDR2 reads YNNKEL (reference sequence). Losses at the gene ends were 1 base for V and 7 bases for J; bases not matched to a gene: 0.

The CDR3 spells CASTNGLGTGSSSPLHF. The CDR3 DNA is TGTGCCAGCACTAACGGGCTTGGGACAGGGTCGAGTTCACCCCTCCACTTT. V is TRBV5-8 and J is TRBJ1-6; 9 nucleotides match TRBD1. Germline V gene data show CDR1 as SGHTS and CDR2 as YDEGEE. The V gene end was trimmed by 6 bases and the J gene end by 9 bases; junction bases not matched to a gene: 16. CDR3 size: 17 residues. Full variable domain (rest looked up from reference TRBV5-8 and TRBJ1-6): EAGVTQSPTHLIKTRGQQATLRCSPISGHTSVYWYQQALGLGLQFLLWYDEGEERNRGNFPPRFSGRQFPNYSSELNVNALELEDSALYLCASTNGLGTGSSSPLHFGNGTRLTVT.